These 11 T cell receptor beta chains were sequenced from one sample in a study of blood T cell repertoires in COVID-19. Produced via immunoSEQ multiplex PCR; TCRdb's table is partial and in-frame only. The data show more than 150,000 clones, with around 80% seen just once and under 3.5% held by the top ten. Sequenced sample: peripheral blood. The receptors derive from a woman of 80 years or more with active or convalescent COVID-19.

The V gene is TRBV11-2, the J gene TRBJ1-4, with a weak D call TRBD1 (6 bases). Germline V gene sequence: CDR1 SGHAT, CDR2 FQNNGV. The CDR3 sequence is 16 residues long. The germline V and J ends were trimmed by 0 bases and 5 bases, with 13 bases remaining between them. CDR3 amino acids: CASSLDTQGLNEKLFF. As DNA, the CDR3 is TGTGCCAGCAGCTTAGATACACAGGGCCTCAATGAAAAACTGTTTTTT. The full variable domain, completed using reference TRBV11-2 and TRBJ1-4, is EAGVAQSPRYKIIEKRQSVAFWCNPISGHATLYWYQQILGQGPKLLIQFQNNGVVDDSQLPKDRFSAERLKGVDSTLKIQPAKLEDSAVYLCASSLDTQGLNEKLFFGSGTQLSVL.

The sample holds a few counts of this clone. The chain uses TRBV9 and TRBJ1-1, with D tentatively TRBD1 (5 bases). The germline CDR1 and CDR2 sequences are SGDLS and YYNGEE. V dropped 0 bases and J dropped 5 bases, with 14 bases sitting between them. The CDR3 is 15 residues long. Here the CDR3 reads CASSVAPGGGTEAFF. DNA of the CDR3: TGTGCCAGCAGCGTAGCCCCCGGCGGGGGAACTGAAGCTTTCTTT.

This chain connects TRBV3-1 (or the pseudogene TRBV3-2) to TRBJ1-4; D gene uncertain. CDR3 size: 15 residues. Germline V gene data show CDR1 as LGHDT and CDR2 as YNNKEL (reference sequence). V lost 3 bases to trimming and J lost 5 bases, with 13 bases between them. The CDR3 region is CASSQSTHLNEKLFF. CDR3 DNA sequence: TGTGCCAGCAGCCAGTCCACACATTTAAATGAAAAACTGTTTTTT.

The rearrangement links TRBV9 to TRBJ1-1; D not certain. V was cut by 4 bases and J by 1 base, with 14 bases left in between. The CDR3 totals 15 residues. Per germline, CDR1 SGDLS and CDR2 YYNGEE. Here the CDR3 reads CASSPPPRWNTEAFF. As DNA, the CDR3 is TGTGCCAGCAGCCCACCCCCTAGGTGGAACACTGAAGCTTTCTTT.

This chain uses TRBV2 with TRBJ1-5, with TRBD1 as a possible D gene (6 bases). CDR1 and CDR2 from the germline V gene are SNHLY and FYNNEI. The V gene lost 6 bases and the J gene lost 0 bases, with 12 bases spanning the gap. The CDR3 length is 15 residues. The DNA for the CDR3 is TGTGCCAGCAGAGAGGGGACACTTAGCAATCAGCCCCAGCATTTT. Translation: CASREGTLSNQPQHF.

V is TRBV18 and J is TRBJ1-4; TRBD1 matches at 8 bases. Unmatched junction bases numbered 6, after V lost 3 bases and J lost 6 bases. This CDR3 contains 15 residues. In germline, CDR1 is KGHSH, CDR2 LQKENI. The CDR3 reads CASSPTGAGDEKLFF. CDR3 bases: TGTGCCAGCTCACCGACAGGGGCCGGGGATGAAAAACTGTTTTTT. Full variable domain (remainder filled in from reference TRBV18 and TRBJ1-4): NAGVMQNPRHLVRRRGQEARLRCSPMKGHSHVYWYRQLPEEGLKFMVYLQKENIIDESGMPKERFSAEFPKEGPSILRIQQVVRGDSAAYFCASSPTGAGDEKLFFGSGTQLSVL.

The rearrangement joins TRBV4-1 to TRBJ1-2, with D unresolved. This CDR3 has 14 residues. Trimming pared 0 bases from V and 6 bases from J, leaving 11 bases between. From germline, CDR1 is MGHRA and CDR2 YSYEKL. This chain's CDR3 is CASSQDPVNHGYTF. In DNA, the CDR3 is TGCGCCAGCAGCCAAGATCCGGTAAACCATGGCTACACCTTC.

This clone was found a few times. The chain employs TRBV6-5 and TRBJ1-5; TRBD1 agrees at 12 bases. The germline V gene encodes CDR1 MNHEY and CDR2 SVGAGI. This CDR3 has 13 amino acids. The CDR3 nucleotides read TGTGTCACGGGACAGGGGGCCCCTCAGCCCCAGCATTTT. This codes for CVTGQGAPQPQHF.

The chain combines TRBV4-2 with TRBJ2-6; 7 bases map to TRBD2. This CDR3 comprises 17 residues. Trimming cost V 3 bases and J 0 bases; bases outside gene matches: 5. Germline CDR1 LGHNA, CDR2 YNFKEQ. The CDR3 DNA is TGTGCCAGCAGCCAGGGGGGGAGGGTCTCTGGGGCCAACGTCCTGACTTTC. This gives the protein CASSQGGRVSGANVLTF.

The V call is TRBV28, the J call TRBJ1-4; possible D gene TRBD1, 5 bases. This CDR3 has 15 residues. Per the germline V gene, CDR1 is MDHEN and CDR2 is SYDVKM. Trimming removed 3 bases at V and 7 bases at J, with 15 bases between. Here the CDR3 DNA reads TGTGCCAGCAGTTTTTTCGAGACGGGGGGTGAAAAACTGTTTTTT. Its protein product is CASSFFETGGEKLFF.

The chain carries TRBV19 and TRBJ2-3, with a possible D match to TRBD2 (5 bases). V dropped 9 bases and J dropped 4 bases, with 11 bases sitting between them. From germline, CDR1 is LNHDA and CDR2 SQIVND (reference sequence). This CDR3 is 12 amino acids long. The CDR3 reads CASRGLADTQYF. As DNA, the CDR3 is TGTGCCAGCCGCGGGTTGGCAGATACGCAGTATTTT.